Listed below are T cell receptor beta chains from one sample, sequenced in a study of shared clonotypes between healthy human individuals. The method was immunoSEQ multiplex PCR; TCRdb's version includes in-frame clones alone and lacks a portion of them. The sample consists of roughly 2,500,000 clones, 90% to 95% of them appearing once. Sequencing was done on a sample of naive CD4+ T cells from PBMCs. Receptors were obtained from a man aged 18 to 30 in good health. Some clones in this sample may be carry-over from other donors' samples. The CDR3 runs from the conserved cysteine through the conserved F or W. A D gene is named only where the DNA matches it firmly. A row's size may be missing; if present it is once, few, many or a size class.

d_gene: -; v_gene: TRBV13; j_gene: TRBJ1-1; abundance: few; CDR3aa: CASAWSPGEAFF; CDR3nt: TGTGCCAGCGCCTGGTCGCCCGGGGAAGCTTTCTTT
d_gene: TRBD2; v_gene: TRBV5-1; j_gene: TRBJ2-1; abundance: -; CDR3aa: CASSFGREWGEQFF; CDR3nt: TGCGCCAGCAGCTTTGGGCGGGAGTGGGGTGAGCAGTTCTTC
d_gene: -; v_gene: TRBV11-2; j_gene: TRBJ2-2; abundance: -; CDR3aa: CASSFSRRTNTGELFF; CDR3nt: TGTGCCAGCAGCTTCAGTCGACGGACGAACACCGGGGAGCTGTTTTTT
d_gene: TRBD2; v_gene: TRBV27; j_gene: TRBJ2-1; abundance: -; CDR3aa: CASRLAGVHNEQFF; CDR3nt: TGTGCCAGCAGACTAGCGGGAGTACACAATGAGCAGTTCTTC
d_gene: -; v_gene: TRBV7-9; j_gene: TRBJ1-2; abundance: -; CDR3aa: CASSLESGNYGYTF; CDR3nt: TGTGCCAGCAGCTTAGAGAGCGGGAACTATGGCTACACCTTC
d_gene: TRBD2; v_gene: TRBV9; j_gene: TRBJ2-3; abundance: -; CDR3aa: CASSVASGPENTQYF; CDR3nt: TGTGCCAGCAGCGTTGCTAGCGGCCCCGAAAATACGCAGTATTTT
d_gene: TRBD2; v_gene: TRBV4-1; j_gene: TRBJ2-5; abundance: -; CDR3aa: CASSLGLAGTQETQYF; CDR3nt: TGCGCCAGCAGCCTTGGACTAGCGGGGACCCAGGAGACCCAGTACTTC
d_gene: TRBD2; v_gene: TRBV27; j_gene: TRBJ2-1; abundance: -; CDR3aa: CASSFDLRTSGTYNEQFF; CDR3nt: TGTGCCAGCAGTTTTGATCTTAGGACTAGCGGAACCTACAATGAGCAGTTCTTC
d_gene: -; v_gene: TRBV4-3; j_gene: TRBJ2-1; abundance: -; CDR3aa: CASSPQSVDEQFF; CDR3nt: TGCGCCAGCAGCCCTCAATCAGTCGATGAGCAGTTCTTC
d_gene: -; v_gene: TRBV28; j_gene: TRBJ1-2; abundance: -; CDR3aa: CASIRAAGGDYGYTF; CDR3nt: TGTGCCAGCATTCGGGCGGCAGGCGGTGACTATGGCTACACCTTC
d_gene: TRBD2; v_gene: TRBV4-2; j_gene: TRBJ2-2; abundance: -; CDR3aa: CASSPDIGLAGRNTGELFF; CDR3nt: TGTGCCAGCAGCCCCGATATCGGACTAGCGGGGCGGAACACCGGGGAGCTGTTTTTC
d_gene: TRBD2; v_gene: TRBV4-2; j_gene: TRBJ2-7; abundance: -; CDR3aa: CASSQGEAGEGYEQYF; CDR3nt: TGTGCCAGCAGCCAAGGGGAAGCGGGAGAAGGTTACGAGCAGTACTTC
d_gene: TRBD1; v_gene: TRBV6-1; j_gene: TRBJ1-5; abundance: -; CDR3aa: CASSDGTGWYGNQPQHF; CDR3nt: TGTGCCAGCAGTGACGGGACAGGGTGGTACGGCAATCAGCCCCAGCATTTT
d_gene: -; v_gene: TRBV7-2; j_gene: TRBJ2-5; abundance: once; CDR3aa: CASSLAALGPQGTQYF; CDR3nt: TGTGCCAGCAGCTTAGCGGCTCTGGGCCCCCAGGGGACCCAGTACTTC
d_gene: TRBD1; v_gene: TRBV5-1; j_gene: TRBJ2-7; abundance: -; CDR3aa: CASSLVGQVTQYF; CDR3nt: TGCGCCAGCAGCTTGGTGGGACAGGTAACGCAGTACTTC
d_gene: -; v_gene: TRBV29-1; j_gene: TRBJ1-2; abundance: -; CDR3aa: CSVGGLGGNYGYTF; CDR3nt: TGCAGCGTTGGTGGGCTGGGGGGTAACTATGGCTACACCTTC
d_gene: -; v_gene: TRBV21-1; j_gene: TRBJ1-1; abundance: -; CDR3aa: CASSNAWGTEAFF; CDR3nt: TGTGCCAGCAGCAACGCTTGGGGCACTGAAGCTTTCTTT
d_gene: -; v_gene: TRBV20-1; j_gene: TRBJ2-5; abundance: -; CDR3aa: CSSYVGETQYF; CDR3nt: TGCAGTTCATATGTGGGGGAGACCCAGTACTTC
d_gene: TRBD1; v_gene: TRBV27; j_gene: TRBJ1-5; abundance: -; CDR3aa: CASSSINRGSNQPQHF; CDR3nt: TGTGCCAGCAGTTCCATCAACAGGGGCAGCAATCAGCCCCAGCATTTT
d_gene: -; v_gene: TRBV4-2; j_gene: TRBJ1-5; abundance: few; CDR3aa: CASSQELGDDWQPQHF; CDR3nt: TGTGCCAGCAGCCAAGAGTTAGGGGACGATTGGCAGCCCCAGCATTTT
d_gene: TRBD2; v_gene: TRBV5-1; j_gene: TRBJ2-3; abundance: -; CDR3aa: CASSPGLAGRVFGADTQYF; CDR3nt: TGCGCCAGCAGCCCGGGACTAGCGGGTCGGGTTTTCGGAGCAGATACGCAGTATTTT
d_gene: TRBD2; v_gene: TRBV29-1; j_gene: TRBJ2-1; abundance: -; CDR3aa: CSVEDVAGGYNEQFF; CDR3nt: TGCAGCGTTGAAGATGTAGCGGGAGGGTACAATGAGCAGTTCTTC
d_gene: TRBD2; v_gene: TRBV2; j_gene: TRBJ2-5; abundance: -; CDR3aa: CASMAGTSGGGLETQYF; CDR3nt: TGTGCCAGCATGGCCGGGACTAGCGGCGGGGGTTTAGAGACCCAGTACTTC
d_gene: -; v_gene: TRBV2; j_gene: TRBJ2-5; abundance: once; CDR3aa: CASRDSGGVETQYF; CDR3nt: TGTGCCAGCAGGGACTCTGGAGGGGTGGAGACCCAGTACTTC
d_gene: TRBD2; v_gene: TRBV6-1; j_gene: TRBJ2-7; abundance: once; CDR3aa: CASRLRLAGIYEQYF; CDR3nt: TGTGCCAGCAGACTCAGACTAGCGGGGATCTACGAGCAGTACTTC
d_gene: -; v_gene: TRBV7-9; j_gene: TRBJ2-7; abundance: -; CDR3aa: CASNTDRDTSYEQYF; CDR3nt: TGTGCCAGCAACACTGATCGGGACACCTCCTACGAGCAGTACTTC
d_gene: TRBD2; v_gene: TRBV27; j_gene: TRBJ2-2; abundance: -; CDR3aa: CASSLYIAATSGRAGELFF; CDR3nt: TGTGCCAGCAGTTTATATATTGCAGCGACTAGCGGAAGGGCCGGGGAGCTGTTTTTT
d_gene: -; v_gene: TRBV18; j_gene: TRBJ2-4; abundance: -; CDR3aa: CASSPWDVAKNIQYF; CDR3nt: TGTGCCAGCTCACCATGGGACGTAGCCAAAAACATTCAGTACTTC
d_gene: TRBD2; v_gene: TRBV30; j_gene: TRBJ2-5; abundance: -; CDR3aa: CAWSVERGLAGIQETQYF; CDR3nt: TGTGCCTGGAGTGTCGAGAGAGGACTAGCGGGGATACAAGAGACCCAGTACTTC
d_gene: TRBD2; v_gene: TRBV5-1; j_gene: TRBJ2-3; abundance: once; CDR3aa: CASSLDVASGSTDTQYF; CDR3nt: TGCGCCAGCAGCTTGGATGTGGCTAGCGGAAGCACAGATACGCAGTATTTT
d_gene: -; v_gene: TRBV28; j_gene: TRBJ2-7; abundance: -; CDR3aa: CASSFPRVSYEQYF; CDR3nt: TGTGCCAGCAGTTTTCCCCGAGTTAGCTACGAGCAGTACTTC
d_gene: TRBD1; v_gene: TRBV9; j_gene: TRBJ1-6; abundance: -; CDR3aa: CASSPQGQTNSPLHF; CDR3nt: TGTGCCAGCAGCCCTCAGGGACAGACCAATTCACCCCTCCACTTT
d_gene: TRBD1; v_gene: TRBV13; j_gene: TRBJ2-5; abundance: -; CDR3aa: CASSRYRGETQYF; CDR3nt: TGTGCCAGCAGCAGATACAGGGGGGAGACCCAGTACTTC
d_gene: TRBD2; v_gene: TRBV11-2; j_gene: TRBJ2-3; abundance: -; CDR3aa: CASSPTTPPAGGPYTQYF; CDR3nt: TGTGCCAGCAGCCCGACAACCCCCCCTGCGGGAGGGCCCTATACGCAGTATTTT
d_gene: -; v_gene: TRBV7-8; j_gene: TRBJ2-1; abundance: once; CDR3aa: CASRSSGSYNEQFF; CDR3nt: TGTGCCAGCAGGTCGAGCGGGTCCTACAATGAGCAGTTCTTC
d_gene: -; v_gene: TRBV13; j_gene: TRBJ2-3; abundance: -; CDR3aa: CASSPPSSTDTQYF; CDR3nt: TGTGCCAGCAGTCCCCCGTCAAGCACAGATACGCAGTATTTT
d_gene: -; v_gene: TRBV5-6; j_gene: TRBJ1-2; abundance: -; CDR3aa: CASSLGGYGYTF; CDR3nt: TGTGCCAGCAGCTTGGGTGGCTATGGCTACACCTTC
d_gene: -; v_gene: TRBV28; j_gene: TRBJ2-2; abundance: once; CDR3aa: CASRDTTRTTGELFF; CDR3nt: TGTGCCAGCAGAGATACGACCAGGACCACCGGGGAGCTGTTTTTT
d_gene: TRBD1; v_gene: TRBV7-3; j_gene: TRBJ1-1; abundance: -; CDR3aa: CASSSTGRMNTEAFF; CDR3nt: TGTGCCAGCAGCTCGACAGGGCGGATGAACACTGAAGCTTTCTTT
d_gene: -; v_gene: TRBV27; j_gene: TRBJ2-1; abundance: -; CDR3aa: CASTEFSGYNEQFF; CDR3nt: TGTGCCAGCACCGAGTTTAGCGGCTACAATGAGCAGTTCTTC
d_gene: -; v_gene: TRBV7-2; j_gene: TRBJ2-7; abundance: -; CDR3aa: CASSPGGLYYEQYF; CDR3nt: TGTGCCAGCAGCCCCGGGGGCCTATACTACGAGCAGTACTTC
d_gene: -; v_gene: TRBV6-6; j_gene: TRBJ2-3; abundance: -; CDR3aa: CASSYLGGTDTQYF; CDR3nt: TGTGCCAGCAGTTATTTGGGGGGCACAGATACGCAGTATTTT
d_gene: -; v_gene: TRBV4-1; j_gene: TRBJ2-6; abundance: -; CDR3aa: CASSQGFSGSGANVLTF; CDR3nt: TGCGCCAGCAGCCAAGGTTTTTCGGGGTCTGGGGCCAACGTCCTGACTTTC
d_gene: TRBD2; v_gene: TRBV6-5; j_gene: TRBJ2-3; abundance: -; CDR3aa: CASSYLAGVGADTQYF; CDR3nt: TGTGCCAGCAGTTACTTAGCGGGAGTGGGGGCAGATACGCAGTATTTT
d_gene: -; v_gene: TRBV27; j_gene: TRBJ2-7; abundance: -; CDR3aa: CASSQRTEAYEQYF; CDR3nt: TGTGCCAGCAGTCAGCGGACCGAAGCCTACGAGCAGTACTTC
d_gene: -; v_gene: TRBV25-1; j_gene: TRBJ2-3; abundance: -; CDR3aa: CASSDEGSGDTQYF; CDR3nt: TGTGCCAGCAGTGACGAAGGGAGCGGCGATACGCAGTATTTT
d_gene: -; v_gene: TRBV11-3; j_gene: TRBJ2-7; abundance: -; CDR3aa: CASSHPANYEQYF; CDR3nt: TGTGCCAGCAGTCACCCGGCCAACTACGAGCAGTACTTC
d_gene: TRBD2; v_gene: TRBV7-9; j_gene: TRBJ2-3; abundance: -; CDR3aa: CASSLAGGYTDTQYF; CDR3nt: TGTGCCAGCAGCCTAGCGGGAGGCTACACAGATACGCAGTATTTT
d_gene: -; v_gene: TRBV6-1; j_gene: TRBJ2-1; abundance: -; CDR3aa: CASSGSPHAKDNEQFF; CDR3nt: TGTGCCAGCAGTGGGAGTCCCCATGCCAAGGACAATGAGCAGTTCTTC
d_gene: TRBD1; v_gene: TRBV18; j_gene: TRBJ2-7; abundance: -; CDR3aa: CASSRSGQGVDEQYF; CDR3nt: TGTGCCAGCTCACGCTCGGGACAGGGTGTTGACGAGCAGTACTTC
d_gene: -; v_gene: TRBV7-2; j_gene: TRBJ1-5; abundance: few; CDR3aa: CASSSAVGAPQHF; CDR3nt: TGTGCCAGCAGCTCCGCGGTAGGGGCGCCCCAGCATTTT
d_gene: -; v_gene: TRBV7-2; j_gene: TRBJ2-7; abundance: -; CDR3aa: CASSLYGLEQYF; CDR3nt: TGTGCCAGCAGCTTATATGGTCTCGAGCAGTACTTC
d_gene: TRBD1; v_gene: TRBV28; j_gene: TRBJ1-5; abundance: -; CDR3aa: CASGGGGTIRSHQPQHF; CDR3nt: TGTGCCAGTGGGGGAGGGGGCACGATCCGTTCGCATCAGCCCCAGCATTTT
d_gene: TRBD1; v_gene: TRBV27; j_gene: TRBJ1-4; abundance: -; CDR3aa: CASSSPGQPNEKLFF; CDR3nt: TGTGCCAGCAGTTCCCCGGGACAGCCTAATGAAAAACTGTTTTTT
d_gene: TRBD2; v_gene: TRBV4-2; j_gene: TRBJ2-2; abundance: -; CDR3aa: CASSQLAGRDTGELFF; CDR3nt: TGTGCCAGCAGCCAACTAGCGGGGAGAGACACCGGGGAGCTGTTTTTT
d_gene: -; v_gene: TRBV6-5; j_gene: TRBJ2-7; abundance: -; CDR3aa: CASSWTGNYEQYF; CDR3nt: TGTGCCAGCAGTTGGACGGGGAACTACGAGCAGTACTTC
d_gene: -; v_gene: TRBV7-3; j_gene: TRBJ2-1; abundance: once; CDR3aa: CASSLVSNEQFF; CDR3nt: TGTGCCAGCAGCTTAGTATCCAATGAGCAGTTCTTC
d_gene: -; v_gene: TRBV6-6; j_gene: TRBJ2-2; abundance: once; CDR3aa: CASLIQLNTGELFF; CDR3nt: TGTGCCAGCCTCATACAGCTGAACACCGGGGAGCTGTTTTTT
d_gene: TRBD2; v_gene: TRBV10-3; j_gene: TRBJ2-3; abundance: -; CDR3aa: CAISEVAGVDTQYF; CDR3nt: TGTGCCATCAGTGAGGTAGCGGGAGTTGATACGCAGTATTTT
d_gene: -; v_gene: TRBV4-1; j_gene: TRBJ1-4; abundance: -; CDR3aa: CASSQATEKLFF; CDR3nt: TGCGCCAGCAGCCAAGCTACGGAAAAACTGTTTTTT